This T cell receptor (beta chain) stems from a study of T-cell memory formation after mild COVID-19. Study-level results: Among contracting clones, CD4+ were mainly CM/EM and CD8+ enriched in EMRA.

Remarks on this clonotype: Its specificity is not known.

One entry per CDR3 protein, called by TCRdb with MiXCR from the 5' RACE reads. The profile shows 300,000 to 400,000 distinct CDR3 sequences, under 30% of them singletons. V shed 1 base and J shed 14 bases, with 8 bases lying between them. The length of the CDR3 is 10 residues. Germline assignment: CDR1 SGHVT and CDR2 SQSDAQ. The chain employs TRBV7-4 and TRBJ2-5, with D hard to call. The clonotype was recovered from an adult woman who had mild COVID-19 (a few samples of this study predate the infection). Cell type and time point are not known. Sequencing used PBMCs or a T cell subset sorted from them (not recorded which). The CDR3, as DNA: TGTGCCAGCAGCTTAGAGGGCCCCTACTTC. Translation gives CASSLEGPYF.